This is a list of T cell receptor beta chains from one sample in a study of post-analysis software for immune sequencing data. MiXCR, applied by TCRdb to the PCR reads, yields one record per CDR3 protein. Among hundreds of thousands of distinct CDR3 sequences listed, over 45% were seen once. The sample taken for sequencing was blood. The origin of the receptors is a girl aged 2-10 years with multiple sclerosis. Each CDR3 is given with its conserved first and last residue. A D gene is named only where the DNA matches it firmly. Clone size, where shown, is once, few, many, or a class for clones that have expanded.

CDR3 protein: CSAREGGGRETQYF
CDR3 DNA: TGCAGTGCTAGAGAGGGCGGGGGGCGAGAGACCCAGTACTTC
D gene: TRBD2
V gene: TRBV20-1
J gene: TRBJ2-5
clone size: NA

CDR3 protein: CSAGQGSQPQHF
CDR3 DNA: TGCAGTGCGGGACAGGGAAGTCAGCCCCAGCATTTT
D gene: TRBD1
V gene: TRBV20-1
J gene: TRBJ1-5
clone size: NA

CDR3 protein: CASSGSGRLLGGYTF
CDR3 DNA: TGTGCCAGCAGCGGTAGCGGGCGGTTGTTGGGTGGCTACACCTTC
D gene: NA
V gene: TRBV9
J gene: TRBJ1-2
clone size: NA

CDR3 protein: CSASSATDRFEQYF
CDR3 DNA: TGCAGTGCTAGCAGCGCTACCGACAGGTTCGAGCAGTACTTC
D gene: NA
V gene: TRBV20-1
J gene: TRBJ2-7
clone size: NA

CDR3 protein: CASRDGSSGNTIYF
CDR3 DNA: TGCGCCAGCAGGGACGGGAGCTCTGGAAACACCATATATTTT
D gene: NA
V gene: TRBV10-2
J gene: TRBJ1-3
clone size: few

CDR3 protein: CSASTGGGTDTQYF
CDR3 DNA: TGCAGTGCTAGTACGGGAGGGGGCACAGATACGCAGTATTTT
D gene: TRBD2
V gene: TRBV20-1
J gene: TRBJ2-3
clone size: NA

CDR3 protein: CASARRTSGFQETQYF
CDR3 DNA: TGTGCCAGCGCGAGGAGGACTAGCGGGTTCCAAGAGACCCAGTACTTC
D gene: TRBD2
V gene: TRBV12-3/TRBV12-4
J gene: TRBJ2-5
clone size: NA

CDR3 protein: CASRALAGEETQYF
CDR3 DNA: TGTGCCAGCAGGGCACTAGCGGGGGAAGAGACCCAGTACTTC
D gene: TRBD2
V gene: TRBV6-6
J gene: TRBJ2-5
clone size: few

CDR3 protein: CASRFGQSQETQYF
CDR3 DNA: TGCGCCAGCAGGTTTGGACAGAGCCAAGAGACCCAGTACTTC
D gene: NA
V gene: TRBV5-1
J gene: TRBJ2-5
clone size: NA

CDR3 protein: CASSQEAFFRGPNYGYTF
CDR3 DNA: TGCGCCAGCAGCCAAGAGGCCTTTTTCCGGGGCCCTAACTATGGCTACACCTTC
D gene: NA
V gene: TRBV4-3
J gene: TRBJ1-2
clone size: few

CDR3 protein: CASTLQGVYSPLHF
CDR3 DNA: TGTGCCAGCACCCTACAGGGGGTTTATTCACCCCTCCACTTT
D gene: TRBD1
V gene: TRBV12-3/TRBV12-4
J gene: TRBJ1-6
clone size: NA

CDR3 protein: CASSQEGGISGANVLTF
CDR3 DNA: TGCGCCAGCAGCCAAGAGGGCGGAATCTCTGGGGCCAACGTCCTGACTTTC
D gene: NA
V gene: TRBV4-3
J gene: TRBJ2-6
clone size: few

CDR3 protein: CATSRTANTDTQYF
CDR3 DNA: TGTGCCACCTCCAGGACAGCCAACACAGATACGCAGTATTTT
D gene: NA
V gene: TRBV12-3/TRBV12-4
J gene: TRBJ2-3
clone size: once

CDR3 protein: CASSGQGWELFF
CDR3 DNA: TGTGCCAGCAGTGGACAGGGATGGGAGCTGTTTTTT
D gene: TRBD1
V gene: TRBV25-1
J gene: TRBJ2-2
clone size: NA

CDR3 protein: CASSDTGKGYTF
CDR3 DNA: TGCGCCAGCAGTGATACAGGGAAAGGTTACACCTTC
D gene: NA
V gene: TRBV10-1
J gene: TRBJ1-2
clone size: once

CDR3 protein: CASSRGTSGKTDTQYF
CDR3 DNA: TGTGCCAGCAGCCGAGGGACTAGCGGAAAAACAGATACGCAGTATTTT
D gene: TRBD2
V gene: TRBV3-1
J gene: TRBJ2-3
clone size: NA

CDR3 protein: CASSEQGLGTDTQYF
CDR3 DNA: TGTGCCAGCAGTGAACAGGGATTGGGCACAGATACGCAGTATTTT
D gene: NA
V gene: TRBV2
J gene: TRBJ2-3
clone size: NA

CDR3 protein: CATSDAPTSGAYNEQFF
CDR3 DNA: TGTGCCACCAGTGATGCCCCGACTAGCGGGGCTTACAATGAGCAGTTCTTC
D gene: TRBD2
V gene: TRBV24-1
J gene: TRBJ2-1
clone size: few

CDR3 protein: CSAPGPGTGGHEQYF
CDR3 DNA: TGCAGTGCTCCGGGGCCCGGGACAGGGGGCCACGAGCAGTACTTC
D gene: TRBD1
V gene: TRBV20-1
J gene: TRBJ2-7
clone size: NA

CDR3 protein: CASSAGRGIDEQYF
CDR3 DNA: TGCGCCAGCAGTGCGGGAAGGGGGATCGACGAGCAGTACTTC
D gene: NA
V gene: TRBV10-2
J gene: TRBJ2-7
clone size: NA

CDR3 protein: CSARPAGGTDTQYF
CDR3 DNA: TGCAGTGCTAGGCCGGCGGGGGGCACAGATACGCAGTATTTT
D gene: TRBD2
V gene: TRBV20-1
J gene: TRBJ2-3
clone size: NA

CDR3 protein: CASSVVAGSTDTQYF
CDR3 DNA: TGTGCCAGCAGCGTAGTAGCTGGTAGCACAGATACGCAGTATTTT
D gene: NA
V gene: TRBV9
J gene: TRBJ2-3
clone size: once

CDR3 protein: CSPRGPSGSDIQYF
CDR3 DNA: TGCAGTCCGCGAGGCCCTAGCGGGAGTGACATTCAGTACTTC
D gene: TRBD2
V gene: TRBV20-1
J gene: TRBJ2-4
clone size: few